This T cell receptor (beta chain) was captured in a study of OX40 agonist ivuxolimab in advanced cancers. As for the study in general: Patients took ivuxolimab, an agonistic anti-OX40 (CD134) antibody. At 65% to 90% male, the cohort had a mean age of 60 years, ranging from about 20 to 79. Regarding the study as a whole: Expanded clones belonging to CD8+ T cells outnumbered, on average, those of CD4+.

Only in-frame clones appear in the TCRdb table, and some are missing; sequencing was by immunoSEQ multiplex PCR. Here the sample spans roughly 32,000 clones, roughly nine tenths being singletons. Points on this clone: Antigen unknown.

Germline lookup yields CDR1 MNHNY and CDR2 SVGAGI (reference sequence). The CDR3 covers 12 residues. Unmatched junction bases numbered 0, after V lost 6 bases and J lost 3 bases. This chain uses TRBV6-6 with TRBJ2-5; 8 bases agree with TRBD1. The TCR was taken from an adult with an advanced solid tumor such as melanoma, head and neck, liver or kidney cancer. Here the sequenced sample was CD4+ or CD8+ T cells sorted from blood, taken in a trial of the OX40 agonist ivuxolimab. In nucleotides, the CDR3 is TGTGCCAGCAGGACAGGGGAAGAGACCCAGTACTTC. This codes for CASRTGEETQYF.